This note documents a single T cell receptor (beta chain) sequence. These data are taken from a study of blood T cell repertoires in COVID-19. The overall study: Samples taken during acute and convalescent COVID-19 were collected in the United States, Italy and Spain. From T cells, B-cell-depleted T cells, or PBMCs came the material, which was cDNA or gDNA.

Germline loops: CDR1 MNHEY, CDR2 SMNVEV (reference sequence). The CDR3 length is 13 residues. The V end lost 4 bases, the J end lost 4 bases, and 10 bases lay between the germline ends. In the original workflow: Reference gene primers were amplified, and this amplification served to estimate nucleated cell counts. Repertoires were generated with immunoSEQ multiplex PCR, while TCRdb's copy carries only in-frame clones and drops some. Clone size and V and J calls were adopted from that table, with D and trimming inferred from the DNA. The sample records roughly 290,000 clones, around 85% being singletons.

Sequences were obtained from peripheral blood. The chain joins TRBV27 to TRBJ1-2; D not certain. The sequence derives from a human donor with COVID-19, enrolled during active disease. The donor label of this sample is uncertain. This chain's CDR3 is CASSSTGGYGYTF. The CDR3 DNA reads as TGTGCCAGCAGTTCGACGGGAGGCTATGGCTACACCTTC.